Listed below are T cell receptor beta chains from one sample, sequenced in a study of blood T cell repertoires in COVID-19. The protocol was immunoSEQ multiplex PCR, while the TCRdb copy is restricted to in-frame clones and leaves out a portion. The table has 300,000 to 400,000 clones, around 89% seen once. Sequenced sample: peripheral blood. These receptor sequences come from a woman aged 25 to 45 with COVID-19, enrolled during active disease. The CDR3 runs from the conserved cysteine through the conserved F or W. A D gene is named only where the DNA matches it firmly. Expanded clones get a size class; other rows say once, few or many, or leave the size out.

j_gene,abundance,d_gene,v_gene,len,CDR3nt,CDR3aa
TRBJ2-1,-,TRBD2,TRBV7-6,17,TGTGCCAGCAGCATTCGACCGGGACTAGCGGTATTTAATGAGCAGTTCTTC,CASSIRPGLAVFNEQFF
TRBJ1-2,-,-,TRBV6-5,13,TGTGCCAGCAGTATAGGGGCTTCCTATGGCTACACCTTC,CASSIGASYGYTF
TRBJ1-1,-,-,TRBV5-4,15,TGTGCCAGCAGCTTGTGGGTGGGAACAGGGCAAACGGCTTTCTTT,CASSLWVGTGQTAFF
TRBJ2-7,-,-,TRBV6-5,15,TGTGCCAGCAGTTACTCCGGGGGACAGAGCTACGAGCAGTACTTC,CASSYSGGQSYEQYF
TRBJ2-2,-,TRBD2,TRBV4-2,20,TGTGCCAGCAGCCAAGATTGGAGGACTAGCGGGCAAGCGAACACCGGGGAGCTGTTTTTT,CASSQDWRTSGQANTGELFF
TRBJ2-3,-,-,TRBV5-6,12,TGTGCCAGCAGCTCCCCTAGTATGGCGCAGTATTTT,CASSSPSMAQYF
TRBJ1-1,-,-,TRBV4-1,15,TGCGCCAGCAGCCAAGTTCAGGGATGGGGCACTGAAGCTTTCTTT,CASSQVQGWGTEAFF
TRBJ2-1,few,TRBD2,TRBV5-1,17,TGCGCCAGCAGCCTAACCGTACTAGCGGGAGTCGATAATGAGCAGTTCTTC,CASSLTVLAGVDNEQFF
TRBJ1-4,-,-,TRBV15,15,TGTGCCACCAGCAGACCTACAGGGTATAATGAAAAACTGTTTTTT,CATSRPTGYNEKLFF
TRBJ2-1,-,TRBD2,TRBV5-1,18,TGCGCCAGCAGCCCGATCGAGCGGGGGGGCTCTCGGTACAATGAGCAGTTCTTC,CASSPIERGGSRYNEQFF
TRBJ2-2,-,-,TRBV13,16,TGTGCCAGCAGCTTATACAGGGCTGGGGGCACCGGGGAGCTGTTTTTT,CASSLYRAGGTGELFF
TRBJ1-1,-,-,TRBV6-6,15,TGTGCCAGCAGTCTTAAACAGGGATCGGACACTGAAGCTTTCTTT,CASSLKQGSDTEAFF
TRBJ2-5,-,TRBD2,TRBV3-1/TRBV3-2,18,TGTGCCAGCAGCCACAGTAAGTGGGAGCGGGGGGGGGAAGAGACCCAGTACTTC,CASSHSKWERGGEETQYF
TRBJ2-7,-,-,TRBV5-6,14,TGTGCCAGCAGCACCGGGACTGACCTCTACGAGCAGTACTTC,CASSTGTDLYEQYF
TRBJ2-7,-,TRBD2,TRBV3-1/TRBV3-2,16,TGTGCCAGCAGCCAAGAGACCGGGACTAGGCGGTACGAGCAGTACTTC,CASSQETGTRRYEQYF
TRBJ1-1,-,-,TRBV6-2/TRBV6-3,14,TGTGCCAGCAGTTATATAGGCGGGAACACTGAAGCTTTCTTT,CASSYIGGNTEAFF
TRBJ2-7,-,-,TRBV28,14,TGTGCCAGCAGCCGGACCCTCGGGAGCTACGAGCAGTACTTC,CASSRTLGSYEQYF
TRBJ2-1,-,-,TRBV5-5,15,TGTGCCAGCAGCTTGGACGGGGGGCGAGGACGTGAGCAGTTCTTC,CASSLDGGRGREQFF
TRBJ2-5,-,-,TRBV6-2/TRBV6-3,15,TGTGCCAGCAGTTACGTTGAGGAGTTTAGAGAGACCCAGTACTTC,CASSYVEEFRETQYF
TRBJ1-2,-,TRBD1,TRBV6-5,13,TGTGCCAGCAAAAGGTACAGGGGTGGAGGCTACACCTTC,CASKRYRGGGYTF
TRBJ1-1,-,-,TRBV27,14,TGTGCCAGCAGTTTATCGAGGCATGTCACTGAAGCTTTCTTT,CASSLSRHVTEAFF
TRBJ1-1,-,TRBD1,TRBV19,13,TGTGCCAGTAGTATCCAGGACAGGTGGGAAGCTTTCTTT,CASSIQDRWEAFF
TRBJ1-2,once,TRBD1,TRBV29-1,13,TGCAGCGCACTTGGACAGGGGGGTTATGGCTACACCTTC,CSALGQGGYGYTF
TRBJ2-2,-,TRBD2,TRBV2,16,TGTGCCAGCAGTCCTAGCGGGGTCAGGAACACCGGGGAGCTGTTTTTT,CASSPSGVRNTGELFF
TRBJ2-7,-,-,TRBV6-6,14,TGTGCCAGCAGCTCCTCACGGGACACCTACGAGCAGTACTTC,CASSSSRDTYEQYF
TRBJ1-3,few,TRBD1,TRBV11-3,13,TGTGCCAGCACCGACAGGGTTGGAAACACCATATATTTT,CASTDRVGNTIYF
TRBJ2-7,-,-,TRBV10-1,12,TGCGCCAGCTCCTCCGGGTCCTACGAGCAGTACTTC,CASSSGSYEQYF
TRBJ1-2,once,TRBD1,TRBV19,16,TGTGCCACCCGGACAGGGGGAGTACTAGCTAACTATGGCTACACCTTC,CATRTGGVLANYGYTF
TRBJ1-5,once,TRBD1,TRBV11-3,12,TGTGCCAGCAGCACCACAGGGGGCCCTAGGCATTTT,CASSTTGGPRHF
TRBJ2-3,-,-,TRBV4-3,17,TGCGCCAGCAGCCAAGATGGCTCCCGGGCGGGTTCAGATACGCAGTATTTT,CASSQDGSRAGSDTQYF
TRBJ2-1,once,TRBD2,TRBV7-2,15,TGTGCCAGCAGCCTCCAGACTAGCGACTTTCATAGTTGGTTCTTC,CASSLQTSDFHSWFF
TRBJ1-1,-,-,TRBV6-5,15,TGTGCCAGCAGTTACAATCTCGGGGGTAACACTGAAGCTTTCTTT,CASSYNLGGNTEAFF
TRBJ2-5,-,-,TRBV11-2,17,TGTGCCAGCAGCTTAGATCTACCCGGGGCGGGGCAAGAGACCCAGTACTTC,CASSLDLPGAGQETQYF
TRBJ2-3,-,-,TRBV30,13,TGTGCCTGGACCCCTCCCCCTGGCCGCCGTCAGTATTTT,CAWTPPPGRRQYF
TRBJ2-1,-,-,TRBV11-3,17,TGTGCCAGCAGCCAAAATAGCGATTTCAACTCCTACAATGAGCAGTTCTTC,CASSQNSDFNSYNEQFF